The 30 T cell receptor beta chains given below trace back to one sample, sequenced in a study of OX40 agonist ivuxolimab in advanced cancers. This table comes from immunoSEQ multiplex PCR, and its TCRdb copy is limited to in-frame clones, with some not included. The sample shows over 10,000 clones, over 80% of them seen only once. The sequences come from CD4+ or CD8+ T cells sorted from blood, collected in a trial of the OX40 agonist ivuxolimab. Every receptor here comes from an adult with an advanced solid tumor such as melanoma, head and neck, liver or kidney cancer.

The chain employs TRBV6-5 and TRBJ1-2; 7 bases agree with TRBD1. Germline loops: CDR1 MNHEY, CDR2 SVGAGI. CDR3 length: 14 amino acids. V lost 5 bases, J lost 6 bases, and 9 bases stayed unmatched. The CDR3 loop is CASSATGFVHGYTF. The DNA of the CDR3 is TGTGCCAGCAGTGCGACAGGGTTTGTACATGGCTACACCTTC.

This clone has just one count. V gene TRBV29-1 combines with J gene TRBJ1-2, with 7 nucleotides matching TRBD1. Per the germline V gene, CDR1 is SQVTM and CDR2 is ANQGSEA. V trimming: 4 bases; J trimming: 3 bases; junction bases outside the gene matches: 2. The CDR3 has 12 amino acids. CDR3 DNA sequence: TGCAGCGTTGTCGGACAGGACTATGGCTACACCTTC. Protein: CSVVGQDYGYTF.

V gene TRBV2 combines with J gene TRBJ2-6; D is perhaps TRBD1 or TRBD2 (5 bases each). Germline V gene lookup returns CDR1 SNHLY and CDR2 FYNNEI. V lost 1 base to trimming and J lost 1 base, with 5 bases between them. CDR3 size: 15 residues. The chain's CDR3 is CASSEGGSGANVLTF. Here the CDR3 DNA reads TGTGCCAGCAGTGAAGGGGGGTCTGGGGCCAACGTCCTGACTTTC.

The chain is built from TRBV5-1 and TRBJ2-7; 13 positions agree with TRBD2. The CDR3 has 14 residues. Germline V gene lookup returns CDR1 SGHRS and CDR2 YFSETQ. With V trimmed by 3 bases and J by 4 bases, 1 base remained unmatched. CDR3 in amino acids: CASSWTSGSYEQYF. CDR3 bases: TGCGCCAGCAGCTGGACTAGCGGGAGTTACGAGCAGTACTTC.

This chain uses TRBV9 with TRBJ1-3; 9 positions match TRBD1. The V segment lost 0 bases and the J segment 7 bases; nucleotides outside the gene matches: 5. The CDR3 extends over 15 amino acids. Germline V CDR1 and CDR2: SGDLS, YYNGEE. The CDR3 region is CASSVASTGGNTIYF. The CDR3 DNA follows: TGTGCCAGCAGCGTAGCCTCGACAGGGGGTAACACCATATATTTT. Drawing the rest from reference TRBV9 and TRBJ1-3, the complete variable domain is DSGVTQTPKHLITATGQRVTLRCSPRSGDLSVYWYQQSLDQGLQFLIQYYNGEERAKGNILERFSAQQFPDLHSELNLSSLELGDSALYFCASSVASTGGNTIYFGEGSWLTVV.

In its sample, this clone is medium-sized. The chain carries TRBV27 and TRBJ1-5, with D unresolved. V shed 2 bases and J shed 8 bases, with 7 bases lying between them. The CDR3 sequence is 12 residues long. Germline assignment: CDR1 MNHEY and CDR2 SMNVEV (reference sequence). CDR3 nucleotide sequence: TGTGCCAGCAGTTTAATAGGTGAGCCCCAGCATTTT. It codes for CASSLIGEPQHF.

This clone has a single count. The V and J genes are TRBV27 and TRBJ2-1, with D maybe TRBD1 (6 bases). CDR1 and CDR2 from the germline V gene are MNHEY and SMNVEV (reference sequence). The V end lost 5 bases, the J end lost 2 bases, and 16 bases lay between the germline ends. There are 16 residues in the CDR3. Here the CDR3 reads CASSPPAGTPYNEQFF. CDR3 sequence (DNA): TGTGCCAGCAGTCCCCCCGCCGGGACACCCTACAATGAGCAGTTCTTC.

The J gene is TRBJ2-1, the V gene TRBV27, with TRBD2 matching over 7 bases. Germline CDR1 is MNHEY and CDR2 is SMNVEV (reference sequence). This CDR3 has 13 residues. V shed 2 bases and J 9 bases; nucleotides not matched to a gene: 4. CDR3 coding DNA: TGTGCCAGCAGTTTAGGGAGGGTTGTTGAGCAGTTCTTC. Amino acid sequence: CASSLGRVVEQFF.

This chain connects TRBV9 to TRBJ1-5; the D is unclear. This CDR3 contains 14 residues. Between the trimmed V and J ends, which lost 3 bases and 3 bases, there was a span of 10 bases. The germline gives CDR1 SGDLS, CDR2 YYNGEE. CDR3 sequence: CASSESGFNQPQHF. CDR3 nucleotides: TGTGCCAGCAGCGAGTCAGGCTTCAATCAGCCCCAGCATTTT.

This clone has just a few counts. J is TRBJ1-5 and V is TRBV7-2, with 7 bases identical to TRBD1. The V gene end was trimmed by 5 bases and the J gene end by 2 bases; junction bases not matched to a gene: 15. This CDR3 is built from 18 residues. Germline lookup yields CDR1 SGHTA and CDR2 FQGNSA. CDR3 nucleotides: TGTGCCAGCAGCCCCAGACAGGGAATCGGTCCCGGCAATCAGCCCCAGCATTTT. This translates into CASSPRQGIGPGNQPQHF.

A note on this clone: The junction departs from the called germline gene at one end, perhaps through a read error. The chain employs TRBV6-5 and TRBJ2-5; D gene ambiguous. This CDR3 spans 14 amino acids. CDR1 is MNHEY and CDR2 is SVGAGI in the germline V gene. The CDR3 DNA reads TGTGCCATCAGTGACGGGTTAGATCAAGAGACCCAGTACTTC. Amino acids: CAISDGLDQETQYF.

This clone has just one count. This chain joins TRBV28 and TRBJ2-7; D is tentatively TRBD1 or TRBD2 (5 bases each). The germline V and J ends were trimmed by 8 bases and 0 bases, with 8 bases remaining between them. Germline CDR1 MDHEN, CDR2 SYDVKM. The CDR3 has 12 residues. The CDR3: CASRDLSYEQYF. DNA of the CDR3: TGTGCCAGCCGGGACCTCTCCTACGAGCAGTACTTC. Full variable domain (missing parts from reference TRBV28 and TRBJ2-7): DVKVTQSSRYLVKRTGEKVFLECVQDMDHENMFWYRQDPGLGLRLIYFSYDVKMKEKGDIPEGYSVSREKKERFSLILESASTNQTSMYLCASRDLSYEQYFGPGTRLTVT.

The table lists this clone with a few counts. CDR3 DNA sequence: TGTGCCAGCAGCTTAGGAGGGCGGCGAGAGACCCAGTACTTC. Encoded protein: CASSLGGRRETQYF. This chain connects TRBV13 to TRBJ2-5, with unresolved D. V dropped 0 bases and J dropped 4 bases, with 9 bases sitting between them. Germline V gives CDR1 PRHDT, CDR2 FYEKMQ (reference sequence). This CDR3 spans 14 amino acids.

The rearrangement links TRBV12-5 to TRBJ2-7; possibly TRBD1 or TRBD2 for D (5 bases each). Germline V gives CDR1 LGHNT, CDR2 FRNRAP. V was shortened by 4 bases and J by 6 bases, with 16 bases between the two germline ends. The CDR3 consists of 14 residues. DNA for the CDR3: TGTGCTAGTGGTTCATCCGGGACCGTCCTCGAGCAGTACTTC. This codes for CASGSSGTVLEQYF.

The genes are TRBV29-1 and TRBJ2-1, with TRBD1 matching over 7 bases. The CDR3 totals 13 residues. V lost 6 bases and J lost 2; bases outside the gene matches: 4. Germline lookup yields CDR1 SQVTM and CDR2 ANQGSEA. CDR3 DNA sequence: TGCAGCGTCCGACAGGGTACCTACAATGAGCAGTTCTTC. Its translation: CSVRQGTYNEQFF.

The chain carries TRBV6-5 and TRBJ2-5; weak D call: TRBD1 (5 bases). The CDR3 totals 13 residues. Germline V gives CDR1 MNHEY, CDR2 SVGAGI. V lost 0 bases and J 3 bases, leaving 5 bases between the germline ends. The CDR3 coding sequence is TGTGCCAGCAGTTACTCCAGGGAAGAGACCCAGTACTTC. Amino acid sequence: CASSYSREETQYF.

The chain carries TRBV7-9 and TRBJ2-4; D may correspond to TRBD1 or TRBD2 (5 bases each). CDR3 length: 18 residues. Germline V gene lookup returns CDR1 SEHNR and CDR2 FQNEAQ (reference sequence). V lost 5 bases and J lost 1, with 21 bases in between. CDR3 bases: TGTGCCAGCAGCGACCTGCAAGGGGCGGGTGGGGCCAAAAACATTCAGTACTTC. Amino acids: CASSDLQGAGGAKNIQYF.

The chain is built from TRBV6-5 and TRBJ1-6; D is undetermined. Germline V gives CDR1 MNHEY, CDR2 SVGAGI. The CDR3 loop spans 16 amino acids. Trimming took off 2 bases at V and 0 bases at J, with 8 bases between the two ends. The chain's CDR3 is CASSYSAGSYNSPLHF. The CDR3 DNA reads TGTGCCAGCAGTTACAGCGCAGGCTCCTATAATTCACCCCTCCACTTT.

The CDR3 sequence: CASSYSKGMVEAFF. The CDR3 DNA follows: TGTGCCAGCAGTTACTCCAAGGGGATGGTGGAAGCTTTCTTT. This sequence joins TRBV6-5 and TRBJ1-1; a weak D match, TRBD1 (5 bases). V gave up 0 bases and J gave up 8 bases, with 13 bases separating them. The CDR3 spans 14 residues. In germline, CDR1 is MNHEY, CDR2 SVGAGI.

The chain joins TRBV2 to TRBJ2-3; 8 bases are a match to TRBD1. The trim removed 7 bases at V and 3 bases at J, leaving 9 bases unmatched. Germline V lookup: CDR1 SNHLY, CDR2 FYNNEI. The CDR3 runs to 15 residues. CDR3 amino acids: CASTRQGIRTDTQYF. The CDR3 nucleotides read TGTGCCAGCACAAGACAGGGGATTAGAACAGATACGCAGTATTTT.

The V call is TRBV21-1, the J call TRBJ2-7; the table's D call of TRBD1 was not tested on the DNA. TRBV21-1 is annotated as a pseudogene. The CDR3 loop spans 18 amino acids. CDR3 loop: CASSKARISGTGKFEQYF. The CDR3 DNA sequence: TGTGCCAGCAGCAAAGCTAGGATCTCCGGGACAGGGAAGTTTGAGCAGTACTTC.

The chain joins TRBV5-6 to TRBJ1-1, with D uncertain. V lost 0 bases, J lost 2 bases, and 8 bases lay in between. This CDR3 is 14 amino acids long. CDR1 and CDR2 from the germline V gene are SGHDT and YYEEEE. CDR3 residues: CASSLGEDNTEAFF. The CDR3 DNA sequence: TGTGCCAGCAGCTTGGGTGAAGACAACACTGAAGCTTTCTTT.

This chain connects TRBV14 to TRBJ1-6; 9 nucleotides match TRBD1. Germline CDR1 SGHDN, CDR2 FVKESK. Trimming cost V 0 bases and J 7 bases; bases outside gene matches: 7. CDR3 length: 17 amino acids. Here the CDR3 DNA reads TGTGCCAGCAGCCAAGACCCCGGGACAGGGCCCAATTCACCCCTCCACTTT. This sequence encodes CASSQDPGTGPNSPLHF.

This clone was seen a few times. The V and J genes are TRBV9 and TRBJ1-6; the D gene is possibly TRBD1 (6 bases). Trimming cost V 8 bases and J 7 bases, with 10 bases left between them. This CDR3 region has 12 residues. The germline CDR1 and CDR2 sequences are SGDLS and YYNGEE. CDR3 in DNA: TGTGCCAGTCGGCAGGGGAATTCACCCCTCCACTTT. As protein: CASRQGNSPLHF.

The genes are TRBV7-8 and TRBJ2-7; 8 bases line up with TRBD1. The V segment lost 1 base and the J segment 3 bases; nucleotides outside the gene matches: 11. The germline V gene encodes CDR1 SGHVS and CDR2 FQNEAQ. The CDR3 runs 17 residues. CDR3 nucleotide sequence: TGTGCCAGCAGCTTAGACGGGACAGGTCGCGGAGGCTACGAGCAGTACTTC. Residues: CASSLDGTGRGGYEQYF.

The chain joins TRBV27 to TRBJ1-3; D is undetermined. Per the germline V gene, CDR1 is MNHEY and CDR2 is SMNVEV (reference sequence). The CDR3 consists of 15 residues. V lost 5 bases, J lost 0 bases, and 11 bases lay in between. The CDR3: CASSTDSSSGNTIYF. Here the CDR3 DNA reads TGTGCCAGCAGTACTGATTCGAGCTCTGGAAACACCATATATTTT.

V usage is TRBV27 and J usage is TRBJ2-1; D is possibly TRBD1 (5 bases). CDR1 is MNHEY, CDR2 SMNVEV, per germline (reference sequence). The length of the CDR3 is 16 residues. Trimming cost V 0 bases and J 7 bases, with 16 bases left between them. CDR3 coding DNA: TGTGCCAGCAGTTTATCGTACAGGCACCGAATTAATGAGCAGTTCTTC. Translating it yields CASSLSYRHRINEQFF.

The chain recombines TRBV15 with TRBJ2-1, with a tentative D call TRBD1 (5 bases). From germline, CDR1 is LNHNV and CDR2 YYDKDF (reference sequence). The V end was cut by 4 bases, the J end by 6 bases, with 22 bases between. This CDR3 has 17 residues. CDR3 amino acids: CATSTPIQDYGSNEQFF. The DNA for the CDR3 is TGTGCCACCAGCACCCCTATACAGGATTACGGGTCCAATGAGCAGTTCTTC.

Written as DNA, the CDR3 is TGTGCCAGCTGCAAAGGACTAGCGGAACAAGAGACCCAGTACTTC. Translating it yields CASCKGLAEQETQYF. This chain connects TRBV28 to TRBJ2-5; 10 bases agree with TRBD2. Germline V gives CDR1 MDHEN, CDR2 SYDVKM. The CDR3 runs to 15 residues. The V and J ends lost 8 bases and 2 bases, in that order; junction bases with no gene match: 8.

The V and J genes are TRBV11-2 and TRBJ2-7, with D perhaps being TRBD1 or TRBD2 (5 bases each). The CDR3 covers 13 residues. Trimming shortened V by 5 bases and J by 0 bases, and 8 bases separated the two germline ends. Germline V gene sequence: CDR1 SGHAT, CDR2 FQNNGV. The CDR3 protein is CASSPGSSYEQYF. CDR3 bases: TGTGCCAGCAGCCCAGGGAGCTCCTACGAGCAGTACTTC.